These T cell receptor beta chains were read from a single sample in a study of T cell repertoires in cytomegalovirus infection. TCRdb independently ran MiXCR on the reads; one entry per CDR3 protein. The table lists around 300,000 distinct CDR3 sequences, around 25% of them singletons. Sequencing was done on a sample of PBMCs. These receptors originate from a human donor in good health (CMV status not recorded). Some clones in this sample may be carry-over from other donors' samples. Both conserved end residues are part of each CDR3. Each record gives: J gene, CDR3 length, V gene, clone size, D gene, CDR3 protein, CDR3 DNA. D genes are given only for firm matches. For some rows the clone size is stated as once, few or many, or as a class when expanded; others skip it.

j_gene: TRBJ2-1; len: 17; v_gene: TRBV14; abundance: -; d_gene: -; CDR3aa: CASSQGQWGPSYNEQFF; CDR3nt: TGTGCCAGCAGCCAAGGACAGTGGGGACCTTCCTACAATGAGCAGTTCTTC
j_gene: TRBJ2-7; len: 15; v_gene: TRBV11-2; abundance: -; d_gene: TRBD1; CDR3aa: CASTLWDSSSYEQYF; CDR3nt: TGTGCCAGCACCCTGTGGGACAGTTCCTCCTACGAGCAGTACTTC
j_gene: TRBJ2-3; len: 16; v_gene: TRBV11-3; abundance: few; d_gene: -; CDR3aa: CASSVRLGLGTDTQYF; CDR3nt: TGTGCCAGCAGCGTACGACTGGGTCTCGGCACAGATACGCAGTATTTT
j_gene: TRBJ2-3; len: 14; v_gene: TRBV10-3; abundance: -; d_gene: -; CDR3aa: CAISGPTGTDTQYF; CDR3nt: TGTGCCATCAGTGGTCCGACAGGCACAGATACGCAGTATTTT
j_gene: TRBJ1-5; len: 15; v_gene: TRBV19; abundance: once; d_gene: -; CDR3aa: CASSMLIRDNQPQHF; CDR3nt: TGTGCCAGTAGTATGTTAATCCGGGACAATCAGCCCCAGCATTTT
j_gene: TRBJ2-1; len: 16; v_gene: TRBV7-2; abundance: -; d_gene: -; CDR3aa: CASSSRGHVPYNEQFF; CDR3nt: TGTGCCAGCAGCTCCCGGGGGCACGTCCCCTACAATGAGCAGTTCTTC
j_gene: TRBJ1-4; len: 15; v_gene: TRBV7-2; abundance: many; d_gene: -; CDR3aa: CASSLSGYTNEKLFF; CDR3nt: TGTGCCAGCAGCTTATCCGGGTACACTAATGAAAAACTGTTTTTT
j_gene: TRBJ2-7; len: 16; v_gene: TRBV7-2; abundance: many; d_gene: -; CDR3aa: CASSQMSLNSAYEQYF; CDR3nt: TGTGCCAGCAGCCAAATGTCCCTTAATTCTGCCTACGAGCAGTACTTC
j_gene: TRBJ1-5; len: 16; v_gene: TRBV4-1; abundance: -; d_gene: TRBD1; CDR3aa: CASSPEDRGVNQPQHF; CDR3nt: TGCGCCAGCAGCCCCGAGGACAGGGGGGTCAATCAGCCCCAGCATTTT
j_gene: TRBJ2-7; len: 13; v_gene: TRBV7-2; abundance: few; d_gene: -; CDR3aa: CASSSGTVTRGYF; CDR3nt: TGTGCCAGCAGCTCGGGGACGGTTACGAGAGGGTACTTC
j_gene: TRBJ1-6; len: 14; v_gene: TRBV3-1; abundance: -; d_gene: TRBD1; CDR3aa: CASSATGLRSPLHF; CDR3nt: TGTGCCAGCAGCGCGACAGGGCTGCGCTCACCCCTCCACTTT
j_gene: TRBJ2-7; len: 14; v_gene: TRBV6-2/TRBV6-3; abundance: few; d_gene: TRBD2; CDR3aa: CASRGLAELYEQYF; CDR3nt: TGTGCCAGCAGGGGACTAGCGGAGCTATACGAGCAGTACTTC
j_gene: TRBJ2-7; len: 16; v_gene: TRBV19; abundance: -; d_gene: -; CDR3aa: CASSDPGHENPYEQYF; CDR3nt: TGTGCCAGTAGTGATCCGGGACACGAAAACCCCTACGAGCAGTACTTC
j_gene: TRBJ2-1; len: 14; v_gene: TRBV6-1; abundance: -; d_gene: TRBD2; CDR3aa: CASSEIAGSNEQFF; CDR3nt: TGTGCCAGCAGTGAAATAGCGGGAAGTAATGAGCAGTTCTTC
j_gene: TRBJ2-3; len: 14; v_gene: TRBV7-8; abundance: many; d_gene: TRBD2; CDR3aa: CASRTSGTTDTQYF; CDR3nt: TGTGCCAGCAGGACTAGCGGGACGACAGATACGCAGTATTTT
j_gene: TRBJ2-7; len: 15; v_gene: TRBV12-3/TRBV12-4; abundance: many; d_gene: -; CDR3aa: CASSLRSGISYEQYF; CDR3nt: TGTGCCAGCAGTTTACGCTCAGGGATCTCCTACGAGCAGTACTTC
j_gene: TRBJ1-1; len: 15; v_gene: TRBV7-2; abundance: many; d_gene: -; CDR3aa: CASSLVGGGNTEAFF; CDR3nt: TGTGCCAGCAGCTTAGTAGGGGGGGGGAACACTGAAGCTTTCTTT
j_gene: TRBJ2-7; len: 11; v_gene: TRBV19; abundance: few; d_gene: -; CDR3aa: CASSWESEQYF; CDR3nt: TGTGCCAGTAGTTGGGAGAGCGAGCAGTACTTC
j_gene: TRBJ2-2; len: 17; v_gene: TRBV7-2; abundance: few; d_gene: TRBD2; CDR3aa: CASSSTRLAGGTGELFF; CDR3nt: TGTGCCAGCAGCTCCACCAGACTAGCGGGAGGTACCGGGGAGCTGTTTTTT
j_gene: TRBJ2-2; len: 15; v_gene: TRBV7-2; abundance: many; d_gene: TRBD1; CDR3aa: CASSVGTDHTGELFF; CDR3nt: TGTGCCAGCAGCGTCGGGACAGATCACACCGGGGAGCTGTTTTTT
j_gene: TRBJ1-3; len: 18; v_gene: TRBV12-3/TRBV12-4; abundance: -; d_gene: -; CDR3aa: CASSLDLGRTESGNTIYF; CDR3nt: TGTGCCAGCAGTTTAGACCTTGGGCGGACAGAATCTGGAAACACCATATATTTT
j_gene: TRBJ2-1; len: 18; v_gene: TRBV19; abundance: -; d_gene: TRBD2; CDR3aa: CASSIVAAWASGDNEQFF; CDR3nt: TGTGCCAGTAGTATAGTCGCCGCGTGGGCTAGCGGGGACAATGAGCAGTTCTTC
j_gene: TRBJ2-4; len: 15; v_gene: TRBV28; abundance: -; d_gene: -; CDR3aa: CASSDAGTLGDIQYF; CDR3nt: TGTGCCAGCAGCGACGCCGGGACACTAGGAGACATTCAGTACTTC
j_gene: TRBJ2-5; len: 15; v_gene: TRBV9; abundance: many; d_gene: -; CDR3aa: CASSARGTNRETQYF; CDR3nt: TGTGCCAGCAGCGCAAGAGGGACAAACCGAGAGACCCAGTACTTC
j_gene: TRBJ2-1; len: 15; v_gene: TRBV28; abundance: -; d_gene: TRBD2; CDR3aa: CANSLIAGVSNEQFF; CDR3nt: TGTGCCAACAGTTTAATCGCGGGAGTAAGCAATGAGCAGTTCTTC
j_gene: TRBJ2-5; len: 14; v_gene: TRBV7-2; abundance: -; d_gene: -; CDR3aa: CASSLDGGPRGEYF; CDR3nt: TGTGCCAGCAGCTTAGATGGCGGGCCCCGAGGGGAGTACTTC
j_gene: TRBJ2-2; len: 13; v_gene: TRBV11-2; abundance: once; d_gene: -; CDR3aa: CASSTDGSGELFF; CDR3nt: TGTGCCAGCAGTACTGACGGATCCGGGGAGCTGTTTTTT
j_gene: TRBJ2-3; len: 14; v_gene: TRBV5-5; abundance: few; d_gene: -; CDR3aa: CASSLAAGTDTQYF; CDR3nt: TGTGCCAGCAGCTTGGCCGCCGGGACAGATACGCAGTATTTT
j_gene: TRBJ2-1; len: 12; v_gene: TRBV29-1; abundance: -; d_gene: -; CDR3aa: CIVLRTNNEQFF; CDR3nt: TGCATCGTTCTTCGGACAAACAATGAGCAGTTCTTC
j_gene: TRBJ1-6; len: 19; v_gene: TRBV7-2; abundance: many; d_gene: -; CDR3aa: CASSPRTMRTLKDYSPLHF; CDR3nt: TGTGCCAGCAGCCCCCGAACGATGAGGACCCTGAAGGATTATTCACCCCTCCACTTT
j_gene: TRBJ2-5; len: 15; v_gene: TRBV5-1; abundance: -; d_gene: TRBD1; CDR3aa: CASSLEGTGAETQYF; CDR3nt: TGCGCCAGCAGCTTGGAGGGGACAGGGGCGGAGACCCAGTACTTC
j_gene: TRBJ1-1; len: 14; v_gene: TRBV7-2; abundance: many; d_gene: -; CDR3aa: CASSRTAMNTEAFF; CDR3nt: TGTGCCAGCAGCCGGACAGCCATGAACACTGAAGCTTTCTTT
j_gene: TRBJ2-6; len: 13; v_gene: TRBV29-1; abundance: few; d_gene: TRBD1; CDR3aa: CSVTGAGANVLTF; CDR3nt: TGCAGCGTTACAGGGGCTGGGGCCAACGTCCTGACTTTC
j_gene: TRBJ2-7; len: 14; v_gene: TRBV7-2; abundance: -; d_gene: TRBD1; CDR3aa: CASSKGQGGSEQYF; CDR3nt: TGTGCCAGCAGCAAGGGACAGGGAGGGAGCGAGCAGTACTTC
j_gene: TRBJ2-3; len: 14; v_gene: TRBV7-2; abundance: -; d_gene: TRBD2; CDR3aa: CASSLVGGKDTQYF; CDR3nt: TGTGCCAGCAGCTTGGTGGGAGGGAAAGATACGCAGTATTTT
j_gene: TRBJ2-2; len: 15; v_gene: TRBV2; abundance: -; d_gene: -; CDR3aa: CASSGGLRSTGELFF; CDR3nt: TGTGCCAGCAGTGGGGGTCTCAGATCGACCGGGGAGCTGTTTTTT
j_gene: TRBJ2-2; len: 14; v_gene: TRBV5-1; abundance: -; d_gene: -; CDR3aa: CASSTQGNTGELFF; CDR3nt: TGCGCCAGCAGCACGCAGGGGAACACCGGGGAGCTGTTTTTT
j_gene: TRBJ2-3; len: 15; v_gene: TRBV19; abundance: -; d_gene: TRBD2; CDR3aa: CASRRSGTSPDTQYF; CDR3nt: TGTGCCAGCCGGAGGAGCGGGACCTCCCCCGATACGCAGTATTTT
j_gene: TRBJ1-5; len: 15; v_gene: TRBV2; abundance: few; d_gene: TRBD1; CDR3aa: CASSERTGLAQPQHF; CDR3nt: TGTGCCAGCAGTGAGCGGACAGGGTTAGCTCAGCCCCAGCATTTT
j_gene: TRBJ1-1; len: 15; v_gene: TRBV28; abundance: -; d_gene: -; CDR3aa: CASSLVGVRDTEAFF; CDR3nt: TGTGCCAGCAGTTTGGTTGGCGTGAGGGACACTGAAGCTTTCTTT
j_gene: TRBJ1-4; len: 13; v_gene: TRBV7-2; abundance: many; d_gene: -; CDR3aa: CASSPDINEKLFF; CDR3nt: TGTGCCAGCAGCCCCGACATTAATGAAAAACTGTTTTTT
j_gene: TRBJ1-2; len: 14; v_gene: TRBV2; abundance: -; d_gene: -; CDR3aa: CASSAAGTNYGYTF; CDR3nt: TGTGCCAGCAGTGCCGCCGGGACAAACTATGGCTACACCTTC
j_gene: TRBJ2-3; len: 15; v_gene: TRBV5-1; abundance: few; d_gene: -; CDR3aa: CASSLGAGPTDTQYF; CDR3nt: TGCGCCAGCAGCTTGGGCGCGGGGCCCACAGATACGCAGTATTTT
j_gene: TRBJ1-2; len: 14; v_gene: TRBV24-1; abundance: -; d_gene: -; CDR3aa: CATSDPGTGYGYTF; CDR3nt: TGTGCCACCAGTGACCCTGGGACGGGGTATGGCTACACCTTC
j_gene: TRBJ2-1; len: 15; v_gene: TRBV24-1; abundance: many; d_gene: TRBD2; CDR3aa: CATSETSGRASEQFF; CDR3nt: TGTGCCACCAGTGAGACTAGCGGGAGGGCCTCTGAGCAGTTCTTC
j_gene: TRBJ2-5; len: 16; v_gene: TRBV14; abundance: -; d_gene: TRBD1; CDR3aa: CASSDDRGLLRETQYF; CDR3nt: TGTGCCAGCAGCGATGACAGGGGGCTATTACGAGAGACCCAGTACTTC
j_gene: TRBJ2-6; len: 14; v_gene: TRBV15; abundance: -; d_gene: TRBD2; CDR3aa: CATRGGSGANVLTF; CDR3nt: TGTGCCACCAGGGGAGGGTCTGGGGCCAACGTCCTGACTTTC
j_gene: TRBJ2-7; len: 15; v_gene: TRBV13; abundance: -; d_gene: -; CDR3aa: CASSRLGDSSYEQYF; CDR3nt: TGTGCCAGCAGCCGACTAGGGGACAGCTCCTACGAGCAGTACTTC
j_gene: TRBJ1-5; len: 13; v_gene: TRBV20-1; abundance: -; d_gene: -; CDR3aa: CSALGSDNQPQHF; CDR3nt: TGCAGTGCCCTCGGCAGTGACAATCAGCCCCAGCATTTT
j_gene: TRBJ1-1; len: 14; v_gene: TRBV15; abundance: -; d_gene: -; CDR3aa: CATRNRALSTEAFF; CDR3nt: TGTGCCACCCGAAACAGGGCATTATCGACTGAAGCTTTCTTT
j_gene: TRBJ1-1; len: 12; v_gene: TRBV6-2/TRBV6-3; abundance: few; d_gene: -; CDR3aa: CASSYGFTEAFF; CDR3nt: TGTGCCAGCAGTTACGGTTTTACTGAAGCTTTCTTT
j_gene: TRBJ2-7; len: 13; v_gene: TRBV20-1; abundance: -; d_gene: -; CDR3aa: CSATFPSPYEQYF; CDR3nt: TGCAGTGCCACCTTTCCTAGTCCCTACGAGCAGTACTTC
j_gene: TRBJ2-2; len: 15; v_gene: TRBV5-6; abundance: few; d_gene: -; CDR3aa: CASSLRRLNTGELFF; CDR3nt: TGTGCCAGCAGCTTGAGGAGACTGAACACCGGGGAGCTGTTTTTT
j_gene: TRBJ1-1; len: 14; v_gene: TRBV7-2; abundance: many; d_gene: -; CDR3aa: CASSSDVRSTEAFF; CDR3nt: TGTGCCAGCAGTTCCGATGTTAGGAGCACTGAAGCTTTCTTT
j_gene: TRBJ2-3; len: 15; v_gene: TRBV7-2; abundance: few; d_gene: -; CDR3aa: CASSLAQGNTDTQYF; CDR3nt: TGTGCCAGCAGCTTAGCCCAGGGGAACACAGATACGCAGTATTTT
j_gene: TRBJ2-1; len: 15; v_gene: TRBV10-3; abundance: many; d_gene: TRBD2; CDR3aa: CAISPTSGGKNEQFF; CDR3nt: TGTGCCATCAGTCCGACTAGCGGAGGGAAGAATGAGCAGTTCTTC
j_gene: TRBJ2-1; len: 14; v_gene: TRBV29-1; abundance: -; d_gene: TRBD2; CDR3aa: CSVRGGGSYNEQFF; CDR3nt: TGCAGCGTTCGTGGGGGGGGTTCCTACAATGAGCAGTTCTTC
j_gene: TRBJ1-5; len: 14; v_gene: TRBV7-6; abundance: -; d_gene: -; CDR3aa: CASSLGGPDQPQHF; CDR3nt: TGTGCCAGCAGCTTAGGGGGGCCGGATCAGCCCCAGCATTTT
j_gene: TRBJ2-7; len: 12; v_gene: TRBV10-3; abundance: few; d_gene: -; CDR3aa: CAISPSTYEQYF; CDR3nt: TGTGCCATCAGTCCATCTACCTACGAGCAGTACTTC